The clone carrying this T cell receptor beta chain was detected ten times or more. Its antigen is not known. CDR3 length: 15 amino acids. Germline trimming cut 4 bases from V and 7 bases from J; bases unmatched to any gene: 6. CDR1 SGHTA and CDR2 FQGNSA come from the germline V gene. For the second PCR, which ran for roughly 6 to 11 cycles, a sample-barcoded 5' primer and a J-beta primer mix were used. The yield of each sample was at least 2.5 million CDR3-containing paired-end reads. TCRdb analysed the 5' RACE reads with MiXCR anew, one entry per CDR3 protein. The repertoire has about 640,000 distinct CDR3 sequences, roughly 41% of them found once; the top ten carry about 32%. This sample stems from a study of blood T cells in healthy people across ages. Whole-study findings and limits: A roughly linear fall in TCR beta diversity per million T cells was seen with increasing age.

The V gene is TRBV7-2, the J gene TRBJ1-4; 10 bases are shared with TRBD1. This sequence was found in a man older than 75 in good health. Sequencing used blood. Here the CDR3 DNA reads TGTGCCAGCAGCTCGCGGGACAGGGGAATTGAAAAACTGTTTTTT. It codes for CASSSRDRGIEKLFF.